The 13 T cell receptor beta chains listed next were all sequenced from one sample in a study of T cell responses to AZD1222 COVID-19 vaccine. Data came from immunoSEQ multiplex PCR; TCRdb stores just in-frame clones and leaves some out. The profile covers tens of thousands of clones, with 65% to 90% appearing a single time and 5.5% to 7.5% taken by the ten largest. The sequenced sample was peripheral blood, obtained on day 0 of AZD1222 vaccination. These receptors originate from an adult in good health.

The V call is TRBV9, the J call TRBJ2-3; 7 nucleotides align to TRBD1. Germline lookup yields CDR1 SGDLS and CDR2 YYNGEE. This CDR3 spans 15 amino acids. V gave up 3 bases and J gave up 4 bases; unmatched junction bases: 8. The CDR3, as DNA: TGTGCCAGCAGCGGAGGGGGCATGTGGTCAGATACGCAGTATTTT. Residues: CASSGGGMWSDTQYF.

This sequence joins TRBV28 and TRBJ2-1; D unclear. Looked up from germline, CDR1 is MDHEN and CDR2 is SYDVKM. The V end was cut by 6 bases, the J end by 0 bases, with 12 bases between. This CDR3 contains 15 residues. The CDR3 DNA reads TGTGCCAGCAGCTCCTGGGGTACCTCCTACAATGAGCAGTTCTTC. Protein sequence: CASSSWGTSYNEQFF.

This chain uses TRBV19 with TRBJ2-7; D is undetermined. Trimming removed 2 bases at V and 2 bases at J, with 7 bases between. The CDR3 is 13 residues long. Germline V CDR1 and CDR2: LNHDA, SQIVND (reference sequence). CDR3 region: CASSISATYEQYF. The CDR3 bases are TGTGCCAGTAGTATAAGCGCCACCTACGAGCAGTACTTC.

The chain carries TRBV15 and TRBJ1-3; 7 bases match TRBD1. The germline CDR1 and CDR2 sequences are LNHNV and YYDKDF (reference sequence). V dropped 0 bases and J dropped 0; count of bases not matched to a gene: 5. The CDR3 has 17 amino acids. For the CDR3, the DNA is TGTGCCACCAGCAGAGACGGGACAGACCGCTCTGGAAACACCATATATTTT. Translating it yields CATSRDGTDRSGNTIYF.

The chain carries TRBV6-6 and TRBJ2-7; perhaps D is TRBD1 or TRBD2 (6 bases each). There are 13 residues in the CDR3. Trimming took off 4 bases at V and 3 bases at J, with 10 bases between the two ends. CDR1 is MNHNY and CDR2 is SVGAGI in the germline V gene (reference sequence). The CDR3 sequence: CASSSEGHYEQYF. The CDR3 bases are TGTGCCAGCAGTTCGGAGGGACACTACGAGCAGTACTTC.

The CDR3 here is CASAFWDRIGYGYTF. The CDR3 DNA reads TGTGCCAGCGCCTTTTGGGATAGAATTGGCTATGGCTACACCTTC. The V call is TRBV27, the J call TRBJ1-2, with D hard to call. This CDR3 comprises 15 residues. Per the germline V gene, CDR1 is MNHEY and CDR2 is SMNVEV (reference sequence). Trimming shortened V by 8 bases and J by 4 bases, and 20 bases separated the two germline ends.

V usage is TRBV4-1 and J usage is TRBJ2-3; 9 bases align to TRBD1. The CDR3 is 16 residues long. V dropped 4 bases and J dropped 1; count of bases not matched to a gene: 6. CDR1 is MGHRA, CDR2 YSYEKL, per germline. The CDR3 reads CASSLGQGGGTDTQYF. The CDR3 DNA follows: TGCGCCAGCAGCCTGGGACAGGGTGGTGGCACAGATACGCAGTATTTT.

The chain recombines TRBV2 with TRBJ2-3; 9 nucleotides agree with TRBD2. The CDR3 sequence is 16 residues long. Trimming cost V 4 bases and J 4 bases; bases outside gene matches: 9. Germline assignment: CDR1 SNHLY and CDR2 FYNNEI. CDR3 loop: CASSVDGRGGADTQYF. CDR3 DNA: TGTGCCAGCAGTGTCGACGGGCGGGGGGGCGCAGATACGCAGTATTTT.

This clone occurred once. The genes are TRBV7-9 and TRBJ2-1, with D unclear. The V and J ends lost 7 bases and 6 bases respectively, with 10 bases between them. This CDR3 has 12 amino acids. Germline CDR1 SEHNR, CDR2 FQNEAQ (reference sequence). CDR3 residues: CASTLAGNEQFF. The CDR3 nucleotides read TGTGCCAGCACCTTGGCTGGCAATGAGCAGTTCTTC.

J is TRBJ2-3 and V is TRBV9; TRBD1 aligns across 9 bases. The germline gives CDR1 SGDLS, CDR2 YYNGEE. Trimming cost V 0 bases and J 3 bases; bases outside gene matches: 8. The CDR3 spans 17 residues. The CDR3 DNA follows: TGTGCCAGCAGCGTAGCATTCGGGACAGGGATTACAGATACGCAGTATTTT. It specifies CASSVAFGTGITDTQYF.

The rearrangement links TRBV19 to TRBJ1-2, with D possibly matching TRBD1 (6 bases). The CDR3 runs to 15 residues. In germline, CDR1 is LNHDA, CDR2 SQIVND (reference sequence). V lost 6 bases to trimming and J lost 3 bases, with 17 bases between them. The DNA for the CDR3 is TGTGCCAGTAGACCTACAGGGTCTGGATACTATGGCTACACCTTC. Translated: CASRPTGSGYYGYTF.

The chain combines TRBV6-1 with TRBJ1-3; TRBD1 agrees at 8 bases. CDR3 size: 17 residues. V dropped 2 bases and J dropped 1; count of bases not matched to a gene: 7. Germline lookup yields CDR1 MNHNS and CDR2 SASEGT. The CDR3 DNA follows: TGTGCCAGCAGTGAACAGGGGGCAGGAACTTCTGGAAACACCATATATTTT. Translation gives CASSEQGAGTSGNTIYF.

The V gene is TRBV27, the J gene TRBJ1-2; D is perhaps TRBD1 (6 bases). CDR1 is MNHEY and CDR2 is SMNVEV in the germline V gene (reference sequence). Trimming shortened V by 5 bases and J by 2 bases, and 12 bases separated the two germline ends. The CDR3 is 14 amino acids. CDR3: CASSPGDANYGYTF. Written as DNA, the CDR3 is TGTGCCAGCAGTCCAGGGGACGCAAACTATGGCTACACCTTC.